The present TCR beta chain was sequenced within a study of blood T cell repertoires in COVID-19. Study at large: Researchers got acute and convalescent COVID-19 samples from the United States, Italy and Spain. Sample material is recorded as cDNA or gDNA derived from T cells, B-cell-depleted T cells, or PBMCs.

Germline V gives CDR1 MNHEY, CDR2 SVGAGI. This CDR3 has 15 residues. The V segment lost 4 bases and the J segment 1 base; nucleotides outside the gene matches: 4. Authors' data handling: The assay estimated nucleated cells by amplifying reference gene primers. Libraries were prepared by immunoSEQ multiplex PCR; TCRdb keeps only in-frame clonotypes and omits some of them. The V and J calls and clone size come from that table; D and trimming were worked out from the DNA. Of about 180,000 clones listed, 75% to 80% are singletons. The genes are TRBV6-5 and TRBJ1-3, with 7 bases identical to TRBD1. Sequencing used peripheral blood. The origin of this receptor is a woman in her seventies with acute or convalescent COVID-19. As DNA, the CDR3 is TGTGCCAGCAGTTCCGACAGGGTTTCTGGAAACACCATATATTTT. It encodes CASSSDRVSGNTIYF.